Each of the 22 T cell receptor beta chains below was sequenced from the same sample in a study of blood T cell repertoires in COVID-19. The method was immunoSEQ multiplex PCR; TCRdb's version includes in-frame clones alone and lacks a portion of them. The table shows about 190,000 clones, with about three quarters occurring only once. Sequencing was carried out using peripheral blood. These receptors originate from a woman older than 75 with active or convalescent COVID-19.

J is TRBJ1-1 and V is TRBV28; 7 nucleotides line up with TRBD1. Germline CDR1 MDHEN, CDR2 SYDVKM. This CDR3 has 16 amino acids. The V and J ends lost 6 bases and 0 bases, in that order; junction bases with no gene match: 10. This chain's CDR3 is CASRSPQGRVNTEAFF. The CDR3 region has the DNA TGTGCCAGCAGGAGCCCACAGGGGCGGGTGAACACTGAAGCTTTCTTT.

The V call is TRBV18, the J call TRBJ1-2, with TRBD1 identical over 8 bases. CDR3 length equals 16 residues. V dropped 1 base and J dropped 1; count of bases not matched to a gene: 5. The germline V gene encodes CDR1 KGHSH and CDR2 LQKENI. The CDR3 protein is CASSPRSGQDNYGYTF. The CDR3 bases are TGTGCCAGCTCACCACGGTCGGGACAGGATAACTATGGCTACACCTTC.

The V and J genes are TRBV4-2 and TRBJ2-3; TRBD2 might be the D (7 bases). The V and J ends lost 4 bases and 3 bases respectively, with 20 bases between them. Germline CDR1 and CDR2: LGHNA and YNFKEQ. The CDR3 loop spans 17 amino acids. The chain's CDR3 is CASSRMGAGEWTDTQYF. The CDR3 DNA reads TGTGCCAGCAGCCGAATGGGGGCGGGGGAGTGGACAGATACGCAGTATTTT.

This clone was detected only a few times. V gene TRBV7-8 combines with J gene TRBJ1-6; D gene unclear. The CDR3 is 12 residues long. Germline values: CDR1 SGHVS, CDR2 FQNEAQ. V lost 4 bases, J lost 4 bases, and 2 bases lay in between. For the CDR3, the DNA is TGTGCCAGCAGCTCATATAATTCACCCCTCCACTTT. It is translated as CASSSYNSPLHF.

This sequence joins TRBV7-3 and TRBJ2-1, with D maybe TRBD1 (5 bases). The CDR3 covers 13 residues. Germline V lookup: CDR1 SGHTA, CDR2 FQGTGA. Trimming took 2 bases from V and 7 from J, leaving 9 bases between them. The DNA for the CDR3 is TGTGCCAGCAGCTTATCAGGGTATAATGAGCAGTTCTTC. This codes for CASSLSGYNEQFF. The variable domain in full, with the rest retrieved from reference TRBV7-3 and TRBJ2-1, is GAGVSQTPSNKVTEKGKYVELRCDPISGHTALYWYRQSLGQGPEFLIYFQGTGAADDSGLPNDRFFAVRPEGSVSTLKIQRTERGDSAVYLCASSLSGYNEQFFGPGTRLTVL.

V gene TRBV11-2 combines with J gene TRBJ2-1; D is unresolved. The V and J ends lost 5 bases and 8 bases respectively, with 10 bases between them. The CDR3 runs to 12 residues. In germline, CDR1 is SGHAT, CDR2 FQNNGV. The chain's CDR3 is CASSNYPYEQFF. The DNA for the CDR3 is TGTGCCAGCAGCAATTATCCCTATGAGCAGTTCTTC.

The rearrangement uses TRBV7-2 and TRBJ1-2; D uncertain. The length of the CDR3 is 13 residues. V was shortened by 3 bases and J by 4 bases, with 9 bases between the two germline ends. Germline values: CDR1 SGHTA, CDR2 FQGNSA. CDR3 sequence (DNA): TGTGCCAGCAGCTTTCCCTCGTTCTATGGCTACACCTTC. This sequence encodes CASSFPSFYGYTF.

The J gene is TRBJ1-5, the V gene TRBV28, with TRBD1 identical over 7 bases. Looked up from germline, CDR1 is MDHEN and CDR2 is SYDVKM. This CDR3 is built from 13 residues. V was clipped by 8 bases and J by 7 bases; unmatched bases: 8. In DNA form, the CDR3 reads TGTGCCAGCCAGACAGGGACTAGGCAGCCCCAGCATTTT. Translation gives CASQTGTRQPQHF.

The V gene is TRBV24-1, the J gene TRBJ2-1, with TRBD2 as a possible D gene (6 bases). V was clipped by 1 base and J by 0 bases, with 12 bases between them. The CDR3 is made up of 17 amino acids. Germline CDR1 is KGHDR and CDR2 is SFDVKD. CDR3 sequence: CATSDFDGGSSYNEQFF. The CDR3 DNA reads as TGTGCCACCAGTGATTTCGACGGGGGAAGCTCCTACAATGAGCAGTTCTTC.

The chain carries TRBV5-1 and TRBJ1-6, with TRBD1 identical over 7 bases. This CDR3 has 17 residues. CDR1 and CDR2 from the germline V gene are SGHRS and YFSETQ. The junction had 7 bases not matched to a gene; V was cut back by 0 bases and J by 4 bases. The CDR3 sequence: CASSLGQGGNYNSPLHF. The CDR3 DNA is TGCGCCAGCAGCTTGGGGCAGGGGGGTAATTATAATTCACCCCTCCACTTT. The whole variable domain, filled in from reference TRBV5-1 and TRBJ1-6, reads KAGVTQTPRYLIKTRGQQVTLSCSPISGHRSVSWYQQTPGQGLQFLFEYFSETQRNKGNFPGRFSGRQFSNSRSEMNVSTLELGDSALYLCASSLGQGGNYNSPLHFGNGTRLTVT.

This sequence joins TRBV28 and TRBJ2-7, with no clear D. Germline V gene lookup returns CDR1 MDHEN and CDR2 SYDVKM. There are 13 residues in the CDR3. V was cut by 3 bases and J by 1 base, with 7 bases left in between. The CDR3 region has the DNA TGTGCCAGCAGTTTCCCCCCATCCTACGAGCAGTACTTC. Its translation: CASSFPPSYEQYF.

This chain uses TRBV19 with TRBJ2-2; D is perhaps TRBD1 (6 bases). The CDR3 has 12 amino acids. Germline CDR1 reads LNHDA; CDR2 reads SQIVND (reference sequence). Trimming left V 7 bases short and J 5 bases short, with 8 bases between. This chain's CDR3 is CASNRDTGELFF. The CDR3 nucleotides are TGTGCCAGTAACAGGGATACCGGGGAGCTGTTTTTT.

CDR3 protein: CASRVDSYTEAFF. The CDR3 nucleotides are TGTGCCAGCAGAGTGGACAGCTACACTGAAGCTTTCTTT. The chain carries TRBV2 and TRBJ1-1; a possible D gene is TRBD1 (6 bases). Germline assignment: CDR1 SNHLY and CDR2 FYNNEI. The V gene lost 6 bases and the J gene lost 3 bases, with 11 bases spanning the gap. The CDR3 spans 13 residues. The full variable domain, with the rest looked up from reference TRBV2 and TRBJ1-1, is EPEVTQTPSHQVTQMGQEVILRCVPISNHLYFYWYRQILGQKVEFLVSFYNNEISEKSEIFDDQFSVERPDGSNFTLKIRSTKLEDSAMYFCASRVDSYTEAFFGQGTRLTVV.

The genes are TRBV3-1 (or the pseudogene TRBV3-2) and TRBJ1-4, with TRBD1 identical over 9 bases. The junction had 3 bases not matched to a gene; V was cut back by 6 bases and J by 7 bases. The CDR3 length is 13 residues. CDR1 and CDR2 from the germline V gene are LGHDT and YNNKEL (reference sequence). The CDR3 region is CASRQGAVEKLFF. CDR3 nucleotide sequence: TGTGCCAGCAGACAGGGGGCGGTTGAAAAACTGTTTTTT.

This clone was recorded a few times. The chain recombines TRBV28 with TRBJ1-3; D gene uncertain. This CDR3 region has 14 residues. Germline V gene sequence: CDR1 MDHEN, CDR2 SYDVKM. Trimming took 2 bases from V and 0 from J, leaving 5 bases between them. The DNA for the CDR3 is TGTGCCAGCAGTTTAGGAGTCTCTGGAAACACCATATATTTT. Residues: CASSLGVSGNTIYF.

This clone was counted a single time. V gene TRBV18 combines with J gene TRBJ2-5; 9 nucleotides line up with TRBD1. The germline V gene encodes CDR1 KGHSH and CDR2 LQKENI. The CDR3 has 16 residues. V was clipped by 8 bases and J by 4 bases; unmatched bases: 14. The CDR3 DNA follows: TGTGCCAGCGCTCCCGGGACAGGGAAGGGAGGAGAGACCCAGTACTTC. It is translated as CASAPGTGKGGETQYF.

With respect to this clone: One junction end does not reproduce the germline sequence, and a read error may be involved. This rearrangement joins TRBV12-3 or TRBV12-4 to TRBJ1-1, with 8 bases lining up with TRBD1. There are 12 residues in the CDR3. Here the CDR3 reads CASRPRTGITLF. The CDR3 DNA reads TGTGCCAGCAGACCACGGACAGGGATAACTCTCTTT.

The chain is built from TRBV27 and TRBJ1-6; D is unresolved. The ends were cut back, 5 bases at V and 9 bases at J, with 17 bases in the middle. This CDR3 region has 15 residues. Germline V gene lookup returns CDR1 MNHEY and CDR2 SMNVEV (reference sequence). DNA of the CDR3: TGTGCCAGCAGTGCTGCGGGCCGAGGAATTTCACCCCTCCACTTT. Its protein is CASSAAGRGISPLHF.

The chain links TRBV6-5 to TRBJ2-1; D is possibly TRBD2 (5 bases). Germline CDR1 and CDR2: MNHEY and SVGAGI. This CDR3 has 13 residues. Trimming took 2 bases from V and 8 from J, leaving 10 bases between them. The CDR3 sequence: CASSYGRGYEQFF. The CDR3 DNA reads TGTGCCAGCAGTTACGGGAGAGGGTATGAGCAGTTCTTC.

The rearrangement uses TRBV7-9 and TRBJ1-1; D not resolved. The V end was cut by 2 bases, the J end by 1 base, with 8 bases between. CDR1 is SEHNR and CDR2 is FQNEAQ in the germline V gene (reference sequence). CDR3 length: 14 amino acids. The CDR3 here is CASSLPVANTEAFF. The CDR3 nucleotides read TGTGCCAGCAGCTTACCGGTCGCGAACACTGAAGCTTTCTTT.

The chain is built from TRBV6-5 and TRBJ2-1; 8 bases are a match to TRBD2. Germline assignment: CDR1 MNHEY and CDR2 SVGAGI. The CDR3 is 15 residues long. After removal of 4 bases from V and 4 bases from J, the junction contained 6 bases not matched to a gene. Written as DNA, the CDR3 is TGTGCCAGCAGTTGGGGCGGGGGGCGATACAATGAGCAGTTCTTC. It translates to CASSWGGGRYNEQFF.

The chain uses TRBV12-3 or TRBV12-4 and TRBJ2-1; no definite D call. V was clipped by 2 bases and J by 4 bases, with 6 bases between them. The CDR3 sequence is 13 residues long. The DNA of the CDR3 is TGTGCCAGCAGTTTATCTCTGTACAATGAGCAGTTCTTC. Translation: CASSLSLYNEQFF.